A single sample gave rise to the 6 T cell receptor beta chains below, sequenced in a study of CDR3 diversity in severe acne. TCRdb called the PCR reads again in MiXCR, with one record for every CDR3 protein. The sample contains about 85,000 distinct CDR3 sequences, about 52% of which appear only once. The specimen was blood. Every receptor here comes from a male donor in good health, serving as a control.

This clonotype appeared many times. The V gene is TRBV25-1, the J gene TRBJ1-5; the match to TRBD1 covers 10 bases. Per the germline V gene, CDR1 is MGHDK and CDR2 is SYGVNS. This CDR3 spans 16 amino acids. The trim removed 6 bases at V and 4 bases at J, leaving 9 bases unmatched. Here the CDR3 DNA reads TGTGCCAGCAGCCCAAGTGGACAGGGGGGGAATCAGCCCCAGCATTTT. It codes for CASSPSGQGGNQPQHF.

V gene TRBV20-1 combines with J gene TRBJ2-7, with D possibly called TRBD1 or TRBD2 (5 bases each). CDR1 and CDR2 (germline): DFQATT, SNEGSKA (reference sequence). The V gene lost 5 bases and the J gene lost 7 bases, with 21 bases spanning the gap. The CDR3 spans 14 residues. The chain's CDR3 is CSAPGPLGVGEQYF. The DNA for the CDR3 is TGCAGTGCTCCGGGGCCCCTCGGTGTGGGAGAGCAGTACTTC.

To note about this clonotype: Possible read error: a much larger clone is one base away. The chain couples TRBV2 to TRBJ2-7, with D unclear. Trimming left V 4 bases short and J 3 bases short, with 10 bases between. Germline CDR1 is SNHLY and CDR2 is FYNNEI. CDR3 length equals 13 residues. CDR3 nucleotides: TGTGCCAGCAGTGCGAGCTCCCTCTACGAGCAGTACTTC. This codes for CASSASSLYEQYF.

The V gene is TRBV29-1, the J gene TRBJ2-5; a weak D match, TRBD1 (6 bases). Trimming pared 4 bases from V and 4 bases from J, leaving 13 bases between. CDR1 is SQVTM, CDR2 ANQGSEA, per germline. The CDR3 covers 13 residues. CDR3 region: CSVAPGQLETQYF. CDR3 sequence (DNA): TGCAGCGTTGCGCCTGGACAGTTAGAGACCCAGTACTTC.

Within the sample, this clonotype is medium-sized. This chain's CDR3 is CATSDYPGPGYTDTQYF. The CDR3 bases are TGTGCCACCAGTGACTATCCGGGCCCAGGATACACAGATACGCAGTATTTT. J is TRBJ2-3 and V is TRBV24-1; unclear D gene. The length of the CDR3 is 17 residues. Trimming removed 4 bases at V and 2 bases at J, with 18 bases between. The germline gives CDR1 KGHDR, CDR2 SFDVKD.

The V gene is TRBV11-2, the J gene TRBJ2-7; D unclear. Trimming cost V 4 bases and J 6 bases, with 7 bases left between them. The V gene's germline CDR1 is SGHAT and CDR2 FQNNGV. This CDR3 spans 11 amino acids. The CDR3 DNA is TGTGCCAGCAGCTCCGGTCTCGAGCAGTACTTC. It specifies CASSSGLEQYF.